This entry lists 20 T cell receptor beta chains sequenced from one sample in a study of T cells after yellow fever vaccination. TCRdb fed the 5' RACE reads into MiXCR, producing one record per CDR3 protein. The sample includes 400,000 or so distinct CDR3 sequences, approximately 6% of them seen just once. The specimen was PBMCs, collected 5 days after the yellow fever booster vaccination. Receptors were obtained from a man aged 30 to 45 who received the YFV17D yellow fever vaccine.

This clonotype was seen at least ten times. The chain couples TRBV12-3 or TRBV12-4 to TRBJ2-4, with TRBD2 matching over 12 bases. The CDR3 contains 16 residues. Germline trimming cut 7 bases from V and 4 bases from J; bases unmatched to any gene: 8. The CDR3 DNA reads as TGTGCCAGCAACCCTAGCGGGAGGGTTAAGAAAAACATTCAGTACTTC. Protein: CASNPSGRVKKNIQYF.

This clonotype was seen ten or more times. The chain uses TRBV12-3 or TRBV12-4 and TRBJ2-1, with D unresolved. The CDR3 runs to 11 residues. V was trimmed by 1 base and J by 9 bases, leaving 4 bases between them. The CDR3 bases are TGTGCCAGCAGTTTAGGTTTTGAGCAGTTCTTC. Its protein product is CASSLGFEQFF.

This clonotype came up a few times. This rearrangement joins TRBV5-1 to TRBJ2-1; 7 bases agree with TRBD2. CDR1 and CDR2 from the germline V gene are SGHRS and YFSETQ. CDR3 length: 16 residues. J was trimmed by 3 bases and V by 2 bases; bases with no gene match: 8. CDR3 sequence (DNA): TGCGCCAGCAGCTTAAGGGCTAGCGGAAGCTACAATGAGCAGTTCTTC. Its translation: CASSLRASGSYNEQFF.

This chain joins TRBV12-3 or TRBV12-4 and TRBJ2-1, with TRBD2 identical over 11 bases. The CDR3 has 15 amino acids. V gave up 6 bases and J gave up 9 bases; unmatched junction bases: 10. The CDR3 DNA is TGTGCCAGCAGGCTACTAGCGGGAGAACTCGGTGAGCAGTTCTTC. Amino acids: CASRLLAGELGEQFF.

This chain connects TRBV28 to TRBJ1-1; 7 bases are shared with TRBD1. This CDR3 spans 16 amino acids. V was clipped by 5 bases and J by 7 bases; unmatched bases: 16. Per germline, CDR1 MDHEN and CDR2 SYDVKM. In DNA, the CDR3 is TGTGCCAGCAGTGCCCGACAGGGAGGTTGGGCAATTGAAGCTTTCTTT. This encodes CASSARQGGWAIEAFF.

The table lists this clonotype with many counts. The chain carries TRBV7-2 and TRBJ2-7; the D is unclear. V lost 4 bases, J lost 4 bases, and 11 bases lay in between. Germline V gene data show CDR1 as SGHTA and CDR2 as FQGNSA. This CDR3 is built from 13 residues. The CDR3 DNA reads as TGTGCCAGCAGCTCCTCGGACCTATACGAGCAGTACTTC. This codes for CASSSSDLYEQYF.

The chain is built from TRBV12-3 or TRBV12-4 and TRBJ2-1; 11 nucleotides line up with TRBD2. Unmatched junction bases numbered 14, after V lost 10 bases and J lost 0 bases. This CDR3 is 18 amino acids long. DNA for the CDR3: TGTGCCATCAGATTAACCCGACTAGCGGGATACTCCTACAATGAGCAGTTCTTC. It specifies CAIRLTRLAGYSYNEQFF.

This clonotype was counted at least ten times. The rearrangement links TRBV10-2 to TRBJ2-1; D uncertain. The CDR3 runs to 11 residues. Germline CDR1 reads WSHSY; CDR2 reads SAAADI. Trimming shortened V by 8 bases and J by 7 bases, and 9 bases separated the two germline ends. As DNA, the CDR3 is TGCGCCAGCGGGCCTAGAAATGAGCAGTTCTTC. This codes for CASGPRNEQFF.

This rearrangement joins TRBV20-1 to TRBJ1-1; D might be TRBD1 (5 bases). Per the germline V gene, CDR1 is DFQATT and CDR2 is SNEGSKA (reference sequence). This CDR3 has 14 residues. Trimming cost V 3 bases and J 5 bases, with 16 bases left between them. The CDR3 nucleotides read TGCAGTGCTAGCGCGGGGGGGGGTAGGACTGAAGCTTTCTTT. Its translation is CSASAGGGRTEAFF.

The gene calls are TRBV5-4 and TRBJ1-5, with D perhaps TRBD1 (6 bases). The CDR3 loop spans 14 amino acids. Germline CDR1 is SGHNT and CDR2 is YYREEE (reference sequence). V was clipped by 0 bases and J by 6 bases, with 10 bases between them. This CDR3 is CASSLAGAVQPQHF. The DNA of the CDR3 is TGTGCCAGCAGCTTGGCAGGGGCGGTTCAGCCCCAGCATTTT.

This clonotype was picked up many times. This sequence joins TRBV25-1 and TRBJ2-3, with D tentatively TRBD2 (5 bases). The germline V and J ends were trimmed by 7 bases and 8 bases, with 13 bases remaining between them. Germline values: CDR1 MGHDK, CDR2 SYGVNS. The CDR3 is 12 residues long. Written as DNA, the CDR3 is TGTGCCAGCAATGAGGGCGCCCTTACGCAGTATTTT. This translates into CASNEGALTQYF.

This clonotype was seen at least ten times. CDR3 DNA: TGTGCCAGCAGCGCCGAGGACAGGCGGGCTTCACCCCTCCACTTT. This gives the protein CASSAEDRRASPLHF. J is TRBJ1-6 and V is TRBV9; TRBD1 matches 7 bases. Germline trimming cut 3 bases from V and 9 bases from J; bases unmatched to any gene: 9. CDR1 SGDLS and CDR2 YYNGEE come from the germline V gene. This CDR3 is 15 amino acids long.

This clonotype was seen a handful of times. The chain joins TRBV29-1 to TRBJ2-6; D is possibly TRBD1 (7 bases). Germline values: CDR1 SQVTM, CDR2 ANQGSEA. V was shortened by 5 bases and J by 1 base, with 12 bases between the two germline ends. This CDR3 contains 15 residues. CDR3: CSVSQGGSGANVLTF. The CDR3 bases are TGCAGCGTTAGTCAGGGGGGATCTGGGGCCAACGTCCTGACTTTC.

This clonotype was observed many times. The CDR3 DNA is TGCGCCAGCAGCTCCGAACGTGCGAGGGGGCGCCAGGACTATGGCTACACCTTC. Its protein is CASSSERARGRQDYGYTF. This chain joins TRBV5-1 and TRBJ1-2; TRBD1 agrees at 7 bases. The CDR3 contains 18 residues. Germline CDR1 SGHRS, CDR2 YFSETQ. Germline trimming cut 3 bases from V and 3 bases from J; bases unmatched to any gene: 17.

In this sample, this clonotype turned up many times. V gene TRBV29-1 combines with J gene TRBJ2-5; a weak D match, TRBD2 (5 bases). CDR3 size: 16 residues. Trimming took off 7 bases at V and 2 bases at J, with 23 bases between the two ends. Germline CDR1 SQVTM, CDR2 ANQGSEA. As DNA, the CDR3 is TGCAGCGCACTAGGTGGGGAGCAACCCGCTCAAGAGACCCAGTACTTC. Its translation is CSALGGEQPAQETQYF.

The chain links TRBV20-1 to TRBJ1-1; 8 positions match TRBD1. The CDR3 is made up of 12 amino acids. V lost 7 bases and J lost 1; bases outside the gene matches: 2. Germline CDR1 is DFQATT and CDR2 is SNEGSKA (reference sequence). The CDR3 coding sequence is TGCAGTGGGGACAGGAGGAACACTGAAGCTTTCTTT. Translating it yields CSGDRRNTEAFF.

The V and J genes are TRBV24-1 and TRBJ2-2; 10 bases match TRBD2. CDR3 length equals 18 residues. CDR1 is KGHDR, CDR2 SFDVKD, per germline. J gave up 3 bases and V 5 bases, and 11 bases lay outside the gene matches. CDR3 residues: CATSAEIGTSAYTGELFF. The CDR3 DNA reads TGTGCCACCAGTGCCGAAATAGGGACTAGCGCTTACACCGGGGAGCTGTTTTTT.

V is TRBV3-1 and J is TRBJ2-5, with D perhaps matching TRBD2 (5 bases). V lost 2 bases to trimming and J lost 4 bases, with 14 bases between them. This CDR3 comprises 15 residues. Germline CDR1 reads LGHDT; CDR2 reads YNNKEL (reference sequence). CDR3 region: CASSQMLARGETQYF. The CDR3 nucleotides are TGTGCCAGCAGCCAAATGCTAGCACGGGGAGAGACCCAGTACTTC.

Only a few counts were recorded for this clonotype. The chain joins TRBV7-2 to TRBJ2-7, with D possibly matching TRBD2 (6 bases). Germline V CDR1 and CDR2: SGHTA, FQGNSA. V was trimmed by 5 bases and J by 5 bases, leaving 19 bases between them. This CDR3 spans 15 amino acids. The CDR3 is CASSPRREATHEQYF. For the CDR3, the DNA is TGTGCCAGCAGCCCCCGGCGGGAAGCAACCCACGAGCAGTACTTC.

This clonotype was seen a few times. This chain's CDR3 is CASSLSQFFKSYNEQFF. CDR3 nucleotide sequence: TGTGCCAGCAGTTTATCACAGTTCTTCAAATCCTACAATGAGCAGTTCTTC. The chain carries TRBV27 and TRBJ2-1; D is uncertain. CDR1 MNHEY and CDR2 SMNVEV come from the germline V gene (reference sequence). Trimming stripped 0 bases from V and 1 base from J, with 13 bases between. There are 17 residues in the CDR3.